This TCR beta chain was obtained from a study of tumor-infiltrating lymphocytes in localized non-small cell lung cancer. Method: immunoSEQ multiplex PCR; TCRdb's copy keeps in-frame clones and lacks some. Among some 13,000 clones listed, 68% were seen once. The V and J ends lost 6 bases and 2 bases respectively, with 11 bases between them. This CDR3 has 13 amino acids. Germline V gene sequence: CDR1 SQVTM, CDR2 ANQGSEA. This clone has more than one count but fewer than ten. The receptor was isolated from a human donor with non-small cell lung cancer. The chain links TRBV29-1 to TRBJ2-4; D gene ambiguous. The specimen sequenced was uninvolved lung tissue not adjacent to the tumor. The CDR3 is CSVLPGTKNIQYF. In DNA, the CDR3 is TGCAGCGTCCTCCCTGGAACCAAAAACATTCAGTACTTC.